One sample yielded the 32 T cell receptor beta chains listed below, sequenced in a study of tumor-infiltrating lymphocytes in primary liver carcinoma. Priming with a constant-region primer yielded TCR beta cDNA from 400 to 550 ng total RNA. Generation of the TCR beta libraries relied on three nested multiplex PCR rounds using slightly modified ARM-PCR. Two initial PCR rounds of about 10 cycles each paired TRBV1-TRBV30 forward primers with a C-beta reverse primer. MiXCR, run by TCRdb on the multiplex PCR reads, gives a single entry per CDR3 protein. The sample shows approximately 300,000 distinct CDR3 sequences, less than 75% of them seen only once. Out of unsorted whole blood came the blood RNA, and germline DNA was extracted as well. Sequenced material: peripheral blood. All receptors derive from a man aged 35 to 55 with primary liver carcinoma and hepatitis B virus infection.

This clonotype was observed a few times. The gene calls are TRBV11-1 and TRBJ2-7; possibly TRBD1 for D (6 bases). Trimming cost V 0 bases and J 6 bases, with 18 bases left between them. The CDR3 runs to 16 residues. Germline V gene sequence: CDR1 SGHAT, CDR2 FQDESV (reference sequence). In DNA form, the CDR3 reads TGTGCCAGCAGCTTAGCCTACGACAGGATCTCCAGCGAGCAGTACTTC. As protein: CASSLAYDRISSEQYF. The complete variable domain, with remaining parts taken from reference TRBV11-1 and TRBJ2-7, reads EAEVAQSPRYKITEKSQAVAFWCDPISGHATLYWYRQILGQGPELLVQFQDESVVDDSQLPKDRFSAERLKGVDSTLKIQPAELGDSAMYLCASSLAYDRISSEQYFGPGTRLTVT.

A remark on this clonotype: This sequence may be a read error, since a much larger clone differs from it by one base. The V and J genes are TRBV6-5 and TRBJ1-1; D not certain. The V end lost 1 base, the J end lost 1 base, and 10 bases lay between the germline ends. CDR3 size: 15 residues. Looked up from germline, CDR1 is MNHEY and CDR2 is SVGAGI. CDR3 sequence reads: CASSYLIWENTEAFF. DNA for the CDR3: TGTGCCAGCAGTTACTTGATTTGGGAGAACACTGAAGCTTTCTTT.

With regard to this clonotype: One end of the junction varies from germline; a read error may be responsible. V gene TRBV6-1 combines with J gene TRBJ2-5, with D perhaps matching TRBD2 (5 bases). Germline assignment: CDR1 MNHNS and CDR2 SASEGT. This CDR3 comprises 15 residues. In nucleotides, the CDR3 is TGTGCCAACAGTGAAGGTTTGAGGGTTCAAGAGACCCAGTACTTC. Translating it yields CANSEGLRVQETQYF.

This clonotype has at least ten counts. The CDR3 protein is CASSQETWGGYNEQFF. The DNA of the CDR3 is TGCGCCAGCAGCCAGGAGACCTGGGGCGGCTACAATGAGCAGTTCTTC. The chain employs TRBV4-3 and TRBJ2-1, with D possibly matching TRBD1 (5 bases). CDR3 length equals 16 residues. V was pared by 3 bases and J by 3 bases, with 15 bases between. Germline V gene sequence: CDR1 LGHNA, CDR2 YSLEER.

About this clonotype itself: This may be a read error, as it is one base from a much larger clone. As DNA, the CDR3 is TGTGCCAGCAGTTTCTGGACAGGATCCTACGAGCAGTACTTC. Its translation is CASSFWTGSYEQYF. The chain combines TRBV28 with TRBJ2-7, with 7 bases fitting TRBD1. The V and J ends lost 3 bases and 1 base, in that order; junction bases with no gene match: 3. This CDR3 spans 14 amino acids. Germline V gene sequence: CDR1 MDHEN, CDR2 SYDVKM.

As concerns this clonotype: A much larger clone differs by one base, so this may be a read error. This chain uses TRBV6-6 with TRBJ2-4, with 7 bases fitting TRBD2. This CDR3 comprises 17 residues. CDR1 and CDR2 from the germline V gene are MNHNY and SVGAGI (reference sequence). Trimming cost V 10 bases and J 3 bases; bases outside gene matches: 18. The CDR3 is CANIDAGRGGVKNIQYF. The CDR3, as DNA: TGTGCCAACATCGACGCTGGGAGGGGAGGGGTCAAAAACATTCAGTACTTC.

The chain carries TRBV7-9 and TRBJ1-1; TRBD1 might be the D (6 bases). CDR1 is SEHNR and CDR2 is FQNEAQ in the germline V gene (reference sequence). The CDR3 length is 13 residues. The V end lost 0 bases, the J end lost 7 bases, and 9 bases lay between the germline ends. CDR3 bases: TGTGCCAGCAGCTTAGCAGGGGGTAATGAAGCTTTCTTT. It translates to CASSLAGGNEAFF.

In the case of this clonotype: A read error may produce the germline difference seen at one junction end. The chain joins TRBV4-3 to TRBJ1-4, with 7 bases fitting TRBD1. CDR1 and CDR2 (germline): LGHNA, YSLEER. The length of the CDR3 is 15 residues. This CDR3 reads CASRQARGRVEKLFF. CDR3 sequence (DNA): TGCGCCAGCAGACAAGCTAGGGGGCGAGTAGAAAAACTGTTTTTT.

This clonotype occurred many times. The V gene is TRBV11-2, the J gene TRBJ2-3; 7 bases agree with TRBD1. Trimming removed 6 bases from V and 2 bases from J; junction bases left unmatched: 8. CDR3 length equals 15 residues. The V gene's germline CDR1 is SGHAT and CDR2 FQNNGV. CDR3 residues: CASSSGQILTDTQYF. CDR3 bases: TGTGCCAGCAGTTCGGGACAGATTCTCACAGATACGCAGTATTTT.

The chain carries TRBV12-3 or TRBV12-4 and TRBJ2-7; the D is unclear. The CDR3 loop spans 16 amino acids. The V end lost 6 bases, the J end lost 0 bases, and 18 bases lay between the germline ends. The CDR3 nucleotides are TGTGCCAGCAGCCATGACCCGCTCGGCAGCTCCTACGAGCAGTACTTC. Its translation is CASSHDPLGSSYEQYF.

The rearrangement links TRBV12-1 to TRBJ2-7; no DNA check was done on the table's D call, TRBD1. TRBV12-1 is a pseudogene. The CDR3 is made up of 16 amino acids. CDR3 sequence (DNA): TGTGCCAGCAGGTTTGTCCCGGATAGGGCGACCTACGAGCAGTACTTC. Translation gives CASRFVPDRATYEQYF.

This clonotype was observed many times. The V call is TRBV6-6, the J call TRBJ2-3, with 9 positions matching TRBD1. Germline V gives CDR1 MNHNY, CDR2 SVGAGI (reference sequence). The CDR3 totals 14 residues. The trim removed 5 bases at V and 3 bases at J, leaving 3 bases unmatched. The CDR3 DNA reads TGTGCCAGCAGTGTACAGGGGGCAACAGATACGCAGTATTTT. Amino acids: CASSVQGATDTQYF.

Only one count was recorded for this clonotype. The chain has TRBV11-2 and TRBJ2-7; 7 bases align to TRBD2. This CDR3 has 19 residues. The V and J ends lost 5 bases and 4 bases, in that order; junction bases with no gene match: 23. The V gene's germline CDR1 is SGHAT and CDR2 FQNNGV. The CDR3 DNA follows: TGTGCCAGCAGCCCTGTGAGGAGGAGTAGAGAACTAGCGAGGTACGAGCAGTACTTC. Encoded protein: CASSPVRRSRELARYEQYF. Based on the CDR3 plus reference TRBV11-2 and TRBJ2-7, the full variable domain is EAGVAQSPRYKIIEKRQSVAFWCNPISGHATLYWYQQILGQGPKLLIQFQNNGVVDDSQLPKDRFSAERLKGVDSTLKIQPAKLEDSAVYLCASSPVRRSRELARYEQYFGPGTRLTVT.

As to this clonotype: A much larger clone sits a single nucleotide away, making a read error possible. This chain links TRBV29-1 with TRBJ1-4, with D possibly being TRBD1 (5 bases). CDR1 and CDR2 (germline): SQVTM, ANQGSEA. This CDR3 has 14 residues. CDR3 bases: TGCGGCGTTGGGGGGACCGCAACTAATGAAAAACTGTTTTTT. It codes for CGVGGTATNEKLFF.

A single count supports this clonotype. This may be a read error, as it is one base from a much larger clone. The rearrangement links TRBV4-2 to TRBJ1-5; a possible D gene is TRBD1 (6 bases). CDR1 is LGHNA and CDR2 is YNFKEQ in the germline V gene. The CDR3 extends over 17 amino acids. CDR3 sequence (DNA): TGTGCCAACAGCCAAGAGGGGGTAGGCGGGGGCCCTCAGCCCCAGCATTTT. Translated: CANSQEGVGGGPQPQHF.

This clonotype was seen a handful of times. The chain employs TRBV30 and TRBJ2-3; 7 bases are shared with TRBD1. The J segment lost 3 bases and the V segment lost 4 bases, leaving 10 bases of the junction unmatched. Germline values: CDR1 GTSNPN, CDR2 SVGIG (reference sequence). This CDR3 region has 15 residues. CDR3 nucleotide sequence: TGTGCCTGGACGCGAAAGACAGGGTGGACAGATACGCAGTATTTT. Its translation: CAWTRKTGWTDTQYF. Supplemented by reference TRBV30 and TRBJ2-3, the full variable domain reads SQTIHQWPATLVQPVGSPLSLECTVEGTSNPNLYWYRQAAGRGLQLLFYSVGIGQISSEVPQNLSASRPQDRQFILSSKKLLLSDSGFYLCAWTRKTGWTDTQYFGPGTRLTVL.

With respect to this clonotype: This may stem from a read error, because a much larger clone lies one nucleotide away. The rearrangement links TRBV6-1 to TRBJ1-1; D is perhaps TRBD1 (5 bases). Germline CDR1 MNHNS, CDR2 SASEGT. CDR3 length: 13 amino acids. The CDR3 DNA reads as TGTGCCAGCAGTGAGGGGGGGAGCACTGAAGATTTCTTT. As protein: CASSEGGSTEDFF.

Concerning this clonotype: A much more abundant neighbour one base away suggests this may be a read error. The chain uses TRBV6-5 and TRBJ2-7, with no clear D. V gave up 0 bases and J gave up 0 bases, with 3 bases separating them. The germline V gene encodes CDR1 MNHEY and CDR2 SVGAGI. This CDR3 has 13 residues. The CDR3 DNA follows: TGTGCCAGCAGTTACTCCGGCTCCTACGAGCAGTACGTC. As protein: CASSYSGSYEQYV.

On this clonotype: This may be a read error, as it is one base from a much larger clone. The chain couples TRBV12-3 or TRBV12-4 to TRBJ1-5; D perhaps matches TRBD1 (5 bases). The length of the CDR3 is 13 residues. Deletions cut 5 bases from V and 7 bases from J, with 12 bases between. The CDR3 DNA reads TGTGCCAGCAGTGATCGGGGGGGACAGCCCCAGCATTTT. Translating it yields CASSDRGGQPQHF.

Comments on this clonotype: This clone may be a read error of a much larger clone one base away. The rearrangement links TRBV6-5 to TRBJ2-3; 7 bases are a match to TRBD1. Germline CDR1 MNHEY, CDR2 SVGAGI. The CDR3 length is 14 residues. The CDR3 sequence is CANSYRGGTDTQYF. In DNA form, the CDR3 reads TGTGCCAACAGTTACAGGGGCGGCACAGATACGCAGTATTTT.

Comment on this clonotype: A much larger clone lies one base from this, so it may be a read error. The rearrangement links TRBV14 to TRBJ2-1, with D hard to call. This CDR3 comprises 15 residues. The V gene's germline CDR1 is SGHDN and CDR2 FVKESK. The CDR3 region is CDSSQDAIGYNEQFF. The CDR3 region has the DNA TGTGACAGCAGCCAAGATGCAATAGGCTACAATGAGCAGTTCTTC.

A remark on this clonotype: One end of the junction fails to match germline, which may point to a read error. The chain employs TRBV7-9 and TRBJ2-2; 9 nucleotides agree with TRBD1. This CDR3 spans 15 amino acids. In germline, CDR1 is SEHNR, CDR2 FQNEAQ (reference sequence). CDR3 loop: CASRPKQGASGEPFF. Written as DNA, the CDR3 is TGTGCCAGCAGACCTAAACAGGGGGCAAGCGGTGAGCCGTTTTTT. Filled out from reference TRBV7-9 and TRBJ2-2, the complete variable domain reads DTGVSQNPRHKITKRGQNVTFRCDPISEHNRLYWYRQTLGQGPEFLTYFQNEAQLEKSRLLSDRFSAERPKGSFSTLEIQRTEQGDSAMYLCASRPKQGASGEPFFGEGSRLTVL.

A remark on this clonotype: A read error may account for a junction end that differs from germline. J is TRBJ1-2 and V is TRBV5-6; tentative D call: TRBD1 (6 bases). The CDR3 has 14 residues. Germline V gene data show CDR1 as SGHDT and CDR2 as YYEEEE. CDR3 sequence reads: CASNPPGQLYGHTF. The CDR3 DNA follows: TGTGCCAGCAACCCCCCGGGACAACTCTATGGCCACACCTTC.

On this clonotype itself: A much larger clone differs from this one at a single base, so this may be a read error. Because the CDR3 is missing its conserved closing phenylalanine or tryptophan, this is likely a read error. The chain has TRBV6-2 or TRBV6-3 and TRBJ1-5; D may be TRBD1 (6 bases). Germline V gives CDR1 MNHEY, CDR2 SVGEGT. This CDR3 has 14 amino acids. V shed 6 bases and J shed 6 bases, with 15 bases lying between them. CDR3 DNA: TGTGCCAGCAGACCTGGAGGGGGGGGTCAGCCCCAGCATTTG. Its protein is CASRPGGGGQPQHL.

Points on this clonotype: It may be a read error: a sequence one base away is much more abundant. The J gene is TRBJ2-1, the V gene TRBV6-2 or TRBV6-3, with a possible D match to TRBD1 (5 bases). Germline CDR1 and CDR2: MNHEY and SVGEGT. The CDR3 contains 12 residues. Trimming pared 6 bases from V and 8 bases from J, leaving 11 bases between. Written as DNA, the CDR3 is TGTGCCAGCAGAGGCAGGGTCCATGAGCAGTTCTTC. This translates into CASRGRVHEQFF.

This chain links TRBV7-8 with TRBJ2-6; D unclear. V lost 1 base to trimming and J lost 0 bases, with 7 bases between them. CDR1 and CDR2 (germline): SGHVS, FQNEAQ. CDR3 size: 16 residues. The CDR3 sequence is CASSLGSSSGANVLTF. In nucleotides, the CDR3 is TGTGCCAGCAGCTTAGGGTCGTCCTCTGGGGCCAACGTCCTGACTTTC.

Remarks on this clonotype: A read error may be the cause here, since a much bigger clone is one base away. The V gene is TRBV10-2, the J gene TRBJ2-1; D gene ambiguous. CDR1 WSHSY and CDR2 SAAADI come from the germline V gene. V shed 2 bases and J shed 0 bases, with 8 bases lying between them. The CDR3 totals 15 residues. The CDR3 sequence is CASSETVASYNEQFF. Here the CDR3 DNA reads TGCGCCAGCAGTGAGACGGTTGCCTCCTACAATGAGCAGTTCTTC.

As concerns this clonotype: A much larger clone is a single base away; this may be a read error. The V call is TRBV10-3, the J call TRBJ2-3; 11 bases are a match to TRBD2. Germline CDR1 reads ENHRY; CDR2 reads SYGVKD. The CDR3 loop spans 14 amino acids. The CDR3 here is CVTLGTSGPDTQYF. In DNA, the CDR3 is TGTGTCACACTTGGGACTAGCGGCCCAGATACGCAGTATTTT.

On this clonotype itself: Possible read error: a much larger clone is one base away. The rearrangement links TRBV29-1 to TRBJ2-1; 7 nucleotides align to TRBD2. J was trimmed by 6 bases and V by 5 bases; bases with no gene match: 7. The germline gives CDR1 SQVTM, CDR2 ANQGSEA. This CDR3 spans 13 amino acids. CDR3 in DNA: TGCAGCGTTCAAGGACTAGATTCCAATGAGCAGTTCTTC. It yields the protein CSVQGLDSNEQFF.

There are a few counts of this clonotype. The V call is TRBV12-3 or TRBV12-4, the J call TRBJ2-3, with 9 bases aligning to TRBD2. V was pared by 3 bases and J by 7 bases, with 11 bases of the junction left unmatched. The CDR3 loop spans 16 amino acids. In DNA form, the CDR3 reads TGTGCCAGCAGTTTTTCTAGCGGGATGGCCGCGTATACGCAGTATTTT. Protein sequence: CASSFSSGMAAYTQYF.

This chain uses TRBV29-1 with TRBJ2-3; D remains unclear. Germline V gene sequence: CDR1 SQVTM, CDR2 ANQGSEA. This CDR3 is 12 amino acids long. This chain's CDR3 is CSALIGPYTQYF. CDR3 DNA sequence: TGCAGTGCCCTTATAGGGCCGTATACGCAGTATTTT.

The count of this clonotype is one. Just one base apart from a much larger clone, this may be a read error. The chain combines TRBV14 with TRBJ2-5, with no clear D. CDR1 is SGHDN, CDR2 FVKESK, per germline. Trimming cost V 1 base and J 5 bases, with 14 bases left between them. CDR3 length equals 15 residues. The CDR3 is CASSQVASLVETQYF. The DNA for the CDR3 is TGTGCCAGCAGCCAAGTGGCGTCCCTGGTGGAGACCCAGTACTTC.